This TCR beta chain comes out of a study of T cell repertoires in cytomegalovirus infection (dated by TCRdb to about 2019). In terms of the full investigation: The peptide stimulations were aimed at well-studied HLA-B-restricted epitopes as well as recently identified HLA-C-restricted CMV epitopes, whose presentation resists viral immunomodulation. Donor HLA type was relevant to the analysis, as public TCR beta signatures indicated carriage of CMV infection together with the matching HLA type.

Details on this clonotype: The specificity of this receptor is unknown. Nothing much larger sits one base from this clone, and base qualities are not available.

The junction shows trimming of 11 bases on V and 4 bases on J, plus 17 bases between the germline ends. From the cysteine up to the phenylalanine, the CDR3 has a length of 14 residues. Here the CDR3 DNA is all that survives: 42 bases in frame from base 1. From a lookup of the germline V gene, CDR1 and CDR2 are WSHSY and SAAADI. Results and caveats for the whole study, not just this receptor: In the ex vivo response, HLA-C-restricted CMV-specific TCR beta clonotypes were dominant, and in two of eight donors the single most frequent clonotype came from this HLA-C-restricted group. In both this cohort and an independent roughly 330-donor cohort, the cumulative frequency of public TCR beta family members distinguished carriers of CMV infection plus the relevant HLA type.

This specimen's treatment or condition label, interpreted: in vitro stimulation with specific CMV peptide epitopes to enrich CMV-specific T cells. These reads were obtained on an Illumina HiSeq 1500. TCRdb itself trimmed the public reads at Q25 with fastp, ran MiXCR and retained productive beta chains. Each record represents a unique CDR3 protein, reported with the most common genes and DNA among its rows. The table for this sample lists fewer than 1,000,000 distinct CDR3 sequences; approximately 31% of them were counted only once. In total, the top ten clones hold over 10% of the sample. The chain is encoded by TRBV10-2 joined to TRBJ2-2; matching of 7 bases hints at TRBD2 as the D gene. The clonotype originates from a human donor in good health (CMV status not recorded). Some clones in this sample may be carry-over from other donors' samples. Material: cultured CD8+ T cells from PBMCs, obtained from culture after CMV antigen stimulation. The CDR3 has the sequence CAGGASGATGELFF. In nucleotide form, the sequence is TGCGCCGGGGGGGCTAGTGGGGCCACCGGGGAGCTGTTTTTT.